A selection of T cell receptor beta chains follows, all from one sample in a study of OX40 agonist ivuxolimab in advanced cancers. Here immunoSEQ multiplex PCR was the method, and the copy in TCRdb shows in-frame clones only, minus some. The sample shows approximately 74,000 clones, roughly 90% of them seen only once. This specimen was CD4+ or CD8+ T cells sorted from blood, taken in a trial of the OX40 agonist ivuxolimab. These receptors were taken from an adult with an advanced solid tumor such as melanoma, head and neck, liver or kidney cancer. The CDR3 runs from the conserved cysteine through the conserved F or W. Fields, in order: CDR3 length, J gene, D gene, V gene, clone size, CDR3 protein, CDR3 DNA. A D gene is named only where the DNA matches it firmly. Size tells how often a clone was seen (once, few, many) or the class of an expanded clone, and some rows leave it out.

>13|TRBJ1-1|NA|TRBV19|NA
CASSISGVTEAFF
TGTGCCAGTAGTATTTCCGGGGTCACTGAAGCTTTCTTT
>16|TRBJ1-2|TRBD1|TRBV13|NA
CASSTPGTGANYGYTF
TGTGCCAGCAGCACGCCCGGGACAGGGGCGAACTATGGCTACACCTTC
>17|TRBJ2-3|NA|TRBV15|NA
CATSRVPSESFVDTQYF
TGTGCCACCAGCAGAGTACCCAGCGAGAGTTTTGTAGATACGCAGTATTTT
>16|TRBJ2-7|TRBD2|TRBV6-4|NA
CASSDQLAGRFYEQYF
TGTGCCAGCAGTGACCAGCTAGCGGGACGGTTCTACGAGCAGTACTTC
>12|TRBJ1-2|NA|TRBV6-1|NA
CASSEWGAGYTF
TGTGCCAGCAGTGAATGGGGTGCTGGCTACACCTTC
>13|TRBJ1-1|NA|TRBV6-1|NA
CASARQERAEAFF
TGTGCCAGCGCCCGACAGGAGCGGGCTGAAGCTTTCTTT
>17|TRBJ2-2|NA|TRBV4-1|NA
CASSPTSAGANTGELFF
TGCGCCAGCAGCCCGACTTCGGCAGGAGCGAACACCGGGGAGCTGTTTTTT
>11|TRBJ1-4|NA|TRBV6-5|NA
CASSEAEKLFF
TGTGCCAGCAGTGAGGCTGAAAAACTGTTTTTT
>14|TRBJ2-5|NA|TRBV11-1|NA
CASSRDWQQETQYF
TGTGCCAGCAGCCGGGACTGGCAACAAGAGACCCAGTACTTC
>14|TRBJ2-2|TRBD2|TRBV6-1|NA
CASGSGANTGELFF
TGTGCCAGCGGTAGCGGGGCGAACACCGGGGAGCTGTTTTTT
>15|TRBJ2-2|NA|TRBV2|NA
CASSEGPPNTGELFF
TGTGCCAGCAGTGAGGGTCCGCCGAACACCGGGGAGCTGTTTTTT
>13|TRBJ2-2|NA|TRBV14|NA
CASRLRVHGELFF
TGTGCCAGTCGACTCCGGGTTCACGGGGAGCTGTTTTTT
>17|TRBJ2-1|TRBD2|TRBV5-1|NA
CASGRELAGDPYNEQFF
TGCGCCAGCGGTCGGGAGCTAGCGGGAGATCCCTACAATGAGCAGTTCTTC
>15|TRBJ2-1|NA|TRBV5-1|NA
CASSLDGATYNEQFF
TGCGCCAGCAGCTTGGACGGGGCGACCTACAATGAGCAGTTCTTC
>14|TRBJ2-7|NA|TRBV27|NA
CASSFGGRRGEQYF
TGTGCCAGCAGTTTCGGGGGCAGAAGGGGCGAGCAGTACTTC
>18|TRBJ2-7|TRBD2|TRBV5-6|NA
CASSSGLAGVRSGDEQYF
TGTGCCAGCAGCTCGGGACTAGCGGGAGTAAGGTCTGGCGACGAGCAGTACTTC
>18|TRBJ2-2|TRBD2|TRBV9|NA
CASSAGLAGVANTGELFF
TGTGCCAGCAGCGCCGGACTAGCGGGAGTAGCGAACACCGGGGAGCTGTTTTTT
>13|TRBJ1-5|NA|TRBV6-4|NA
CASSVEANQPQHF
TGTGCCAGCAGTGTTGAGGCGAATCAGCCCCAGCATTTT
>12|TRBJ1-1|NA|TRBV29-1|NA
CSVLGLNTEAFF
TGCAGCGTACTTGGTCTGAACACTGAAGCTTTCTTT
>14|TRBJ2-5|NA|TRBV7-3|NA
CASSLGQGKETQYF
TGTGCCAGCAGCTTAGGGCAGGGGAAGGAGACCCAGTACTTC
>14|TRBJ2-3|NA|TRBV21-1|NA
CASSNRLDTDTQYF
TGTGCCAGCAGCAACCGACTAGACACAGATACGCAGTATTTT
>15|TRBJ2-7|TRBD1|TRBV5-1|once
CASSSQGQGGTGQYF
TGCGCCAGCAGCTCACAGGGACAGGGGGGTACCGGGCAGTACTTC
>16|TRBJ2-2|TRBD1|TRBV4-1|NA
CASSRPGTGNTGELFF
TGCGCCAGCAGCCGACCCGGGACAGGGAACACCGGGGAGCTGTTTTTT
>15|TRBJ2-1|TRBD2|TRBV2|NA
CASKGTSGNYNEQFF
TGTGCCAGCAAAGGGACTAGCGGGAATTACAATGAGCAGTTCTTC
>15|TRBJ1-1|TRBD1|TRBV6-5|NA
CASSYSGTGNTEAFF
TGTGCCAGCAGTTACTCCGGGACAGGGAACACTGAAGCTTTCTTT
>13|TRBJ2-7|NA|TRBV19|NA
CASSSQATYEQYF
TGTGCCAGTAGTTCCCAGGCTACCTACGAGCAGTACTTC
>15|TRBJ1-1|NA|TRBV6-6|NA
CASSYLWGGGTEAFF
TGTGCCAGCAGTTACCTCTGGGGAGGGGGCACTGAAGCTTTCTTT
>14|TRBJ2-1|TRBD2|TRBV19|NA
CASRGGSSYNEQFF
TGTGCCAGTAGGGGCGGGAGCTCCTACAATGAGCAGTTCTTC
>16|TRBJ2-2|TRBD2|TRBV25-1|NA
CASSGLAGGKTGELFF
TGTGCCAGCAGTGGTCTAGCGGGAGGGAAGACCGGGGAGCTGTTTTTT
>15|TRBJ2-7|TRBD1|TRBV11-2|NA
CASSPPGQGRYEQYF
TGTGCCAGCAGCCCCCCCGGACAGGGGAGGTACGAGCAGTACTTC
>13|TRBJ1-3|NA|TRBV7-9|NA
CASSHRTGNTIYF
TGTGCCAGCAGTCACAGAACTGGAAACACCATATATTTT
>12|TRBJ1-1|NA|TRBV29-1|NA
CSGGISNTEAFF
TGCAGCGGGGGGATCTCAAACACTGAAGCTTTCTTT
>13|TRBJ1-5|NA|TRBV30|NA
CAWNSAGVQPQHF
TGTGCCTGGAATTCAGCGGGGGTTCAGCCCCAGCATTTT
>14|TRBJ2-7|NA|TRBV7-8|once
CASSRADFPYEQYF
TGTGCCAGCAGCCGGGCCGATTTCCCCTACGAGCAGTACTTC
>11|TRBJ1-2|TRBD1|TRBV2|NA
CASGTAYGYTF
TGTGCCAGCGGGACAGCATATGGCTACACCTTC